This T cell receptor beta chain is drawn from a study of blood T cell repertoires in COVID-19. Study overall: Samples representing acute and convalescent COVID-19 were sourced from the United States, Italy and Spain. T cells, B-cell-depleted T cells, or PBMCs supplied cDNA or gDNA.

The V gene's germline CDR1 is MNHEY and CDR2 SMNVEV (reference sequence). CDR3 length equals 16 residues. Trimming at V came to 5 bases and at J to 5 bases, leaving 13 bases not matched to a gene. This clone was recorded once. Source study methods: Amplified reference gene primers provided the basis for estimating nucleated cell counts. Sequenced by immunoSEQ multiplex PCR; TCRdb stores in-frame clones only, minus some. D and trimming come from the DNA, and the V and J calls and clone size come from that table. This table holds under 130,000 clones, about 75% found once. The TCR was taken from a woman in her sixties or seventies with acute or convalescent COVID-19. The sample taken for sequencing was peripheral blood. The rearrangement uses TRBV27 and TRBJ1-1; 8 bases agree with TRBD1. The CDR3 spells CASSRQGRSGMTEAFF. In DNA, the CDR3 is TGTGCCAGCAGTCGACAGGGGCGATCGGGTATGACTGAAGCTTTCTTT.